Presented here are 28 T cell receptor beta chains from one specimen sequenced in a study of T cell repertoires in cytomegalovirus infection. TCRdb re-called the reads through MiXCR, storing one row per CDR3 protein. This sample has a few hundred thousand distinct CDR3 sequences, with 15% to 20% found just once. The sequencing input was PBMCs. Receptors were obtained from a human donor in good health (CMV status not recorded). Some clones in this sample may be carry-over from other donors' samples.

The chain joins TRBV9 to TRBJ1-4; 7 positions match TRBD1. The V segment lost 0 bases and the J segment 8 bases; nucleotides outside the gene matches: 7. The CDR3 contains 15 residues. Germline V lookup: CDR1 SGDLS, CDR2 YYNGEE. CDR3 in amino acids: CASSVADRVGEKLFF. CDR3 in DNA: TGTGCCAGCAGCGTAGCCGACAGGGTTGGGGAAAAACTGTTTTTT.

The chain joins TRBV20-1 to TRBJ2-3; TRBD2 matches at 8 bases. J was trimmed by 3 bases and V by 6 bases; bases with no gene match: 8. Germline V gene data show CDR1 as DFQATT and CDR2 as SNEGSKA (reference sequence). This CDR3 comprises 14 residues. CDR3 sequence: CSASREGATDTQYF. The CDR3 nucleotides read TGCAGTGCCTCTCGGGAGGGCGCGACAGATACGCAGTATTTT.

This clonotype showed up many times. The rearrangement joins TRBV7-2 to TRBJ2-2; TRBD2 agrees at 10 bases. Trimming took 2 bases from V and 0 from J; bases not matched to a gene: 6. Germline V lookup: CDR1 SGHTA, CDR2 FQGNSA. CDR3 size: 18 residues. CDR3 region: CASSLRWLAGANTGELFF. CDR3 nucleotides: TGTGCCAGCAGCTTAAGGTGGCTAGCGGGAGCGAACACCGGGGAGCTGTTTTTT.

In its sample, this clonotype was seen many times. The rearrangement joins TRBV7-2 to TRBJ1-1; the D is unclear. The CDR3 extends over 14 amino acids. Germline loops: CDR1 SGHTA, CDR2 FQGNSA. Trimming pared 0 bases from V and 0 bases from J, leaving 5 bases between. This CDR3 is CASSLARLNTEAFF. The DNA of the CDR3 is TGTGCCAGCAGCTTAGCGAGGCTGAACACTGAAGCTTTCTTT. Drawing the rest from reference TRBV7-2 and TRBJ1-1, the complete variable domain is GAGVSQSPSNKVTEKGKDVELRCDPISGHTALYWYRQSLGQGLEFLIYFQGNSAPDKSGLPSDRFSAERTGGSVSTLTIQRTQQEDSAVYLCASSLARLNTEAFFGQGTRLTVV.

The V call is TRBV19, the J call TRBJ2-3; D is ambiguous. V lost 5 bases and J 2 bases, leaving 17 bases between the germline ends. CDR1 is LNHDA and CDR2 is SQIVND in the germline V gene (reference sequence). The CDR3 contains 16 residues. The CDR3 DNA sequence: TGTGCCAGTAGTTCTCAAGTGGAGCAAACCACAGATACGCAGTATTTT. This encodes CASSSQVEQTTDTQYF.

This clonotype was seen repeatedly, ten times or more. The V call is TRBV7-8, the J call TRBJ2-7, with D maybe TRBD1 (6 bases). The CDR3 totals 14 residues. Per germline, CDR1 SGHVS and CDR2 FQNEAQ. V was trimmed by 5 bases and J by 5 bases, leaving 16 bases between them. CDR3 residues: CASSRRSRDNEQYF. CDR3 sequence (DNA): TGTGCCAGCAGCCGCCGATCCAGGGACAACGAGCAGTACTTC.

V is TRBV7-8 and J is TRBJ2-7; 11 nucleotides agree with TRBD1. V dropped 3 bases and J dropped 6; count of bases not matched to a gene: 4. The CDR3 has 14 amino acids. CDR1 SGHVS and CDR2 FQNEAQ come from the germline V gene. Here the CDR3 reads CASSLGQGVVEQYF. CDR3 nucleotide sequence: TGTGCCAGCAGCTTGGGACAGGGGGTGGTCGAGCAGTACTTC.

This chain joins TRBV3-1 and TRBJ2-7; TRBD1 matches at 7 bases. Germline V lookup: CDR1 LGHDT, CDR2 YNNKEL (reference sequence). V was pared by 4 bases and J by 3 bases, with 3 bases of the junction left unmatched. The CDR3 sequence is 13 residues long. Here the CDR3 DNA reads TGTGCCAGCAGCCGAACAGGGGACTACGAGCAGTACTTC. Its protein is CASSRTGDYEQYF.

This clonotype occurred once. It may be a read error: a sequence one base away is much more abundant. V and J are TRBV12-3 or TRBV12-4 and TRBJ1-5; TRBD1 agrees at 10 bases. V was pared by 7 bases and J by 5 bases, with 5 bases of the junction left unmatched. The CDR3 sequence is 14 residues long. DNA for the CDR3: TGTGCCAGCAACAGGACAGGGGGGTATCAGCCCCAGCATTTT. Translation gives CASNRTGGYQPQHF.

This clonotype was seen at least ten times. The DNA of the CDR3 is TGTGCCAGCAGCCGAGAGCGGGAAGAGACCCAGTACTTC. Translated, it gives CASSREREETQYF. V usage is TRBV7-2 and J usage is TRBJ2-5; weak D call: TRBD2 (6 bases). CDR1 and CDR2 (germline): SGHTA, FQGNSA. Trimming took off 5 bases at V and 3 bases at J, with 10 bases between the two ends. This CDR3 has 13 amino acids.

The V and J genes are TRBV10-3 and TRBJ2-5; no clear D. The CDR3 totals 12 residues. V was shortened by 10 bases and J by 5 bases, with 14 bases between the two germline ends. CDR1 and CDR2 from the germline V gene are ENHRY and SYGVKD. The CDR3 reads CATGPRSETQYF. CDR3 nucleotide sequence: TGTGCCACCGGACCGAGGAGTGAGACCCAGTACTTC.

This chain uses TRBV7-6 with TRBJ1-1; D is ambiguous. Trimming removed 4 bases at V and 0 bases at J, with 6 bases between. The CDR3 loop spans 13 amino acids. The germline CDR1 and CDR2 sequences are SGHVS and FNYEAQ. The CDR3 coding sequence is TGTGCCAGCAGCTGGAGGATGAACACTGAAGCTTTCTTT. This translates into CASSWRMNTEAFF.

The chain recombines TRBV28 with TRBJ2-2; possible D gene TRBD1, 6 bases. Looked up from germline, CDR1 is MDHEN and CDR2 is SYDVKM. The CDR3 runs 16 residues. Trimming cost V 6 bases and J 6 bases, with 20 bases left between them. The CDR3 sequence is CASSQGGQLTPGELFF. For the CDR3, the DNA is TGTGCCAGCAGCCAAGGGGGTCAACTTACCCCCGGGGAGCTGTTTTTT.

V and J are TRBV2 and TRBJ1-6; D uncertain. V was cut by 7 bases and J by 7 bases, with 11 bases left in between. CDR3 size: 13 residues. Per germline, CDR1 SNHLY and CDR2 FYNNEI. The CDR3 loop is CASTPRENSPLHF. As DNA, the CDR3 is TGTGCCAGCACCCCTAGGGAAAATTCACCCCTCCACTTT.

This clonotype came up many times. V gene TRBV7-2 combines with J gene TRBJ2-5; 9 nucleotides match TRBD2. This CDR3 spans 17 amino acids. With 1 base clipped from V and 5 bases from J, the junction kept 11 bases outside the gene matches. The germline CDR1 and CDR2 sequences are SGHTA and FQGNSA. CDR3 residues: CASSLVGSGGLGETQYF. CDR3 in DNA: TGTGCCAGCAGCTTAGTTGGTAGCGGGGGCCTTGGGGAGACCCAGTACTTC. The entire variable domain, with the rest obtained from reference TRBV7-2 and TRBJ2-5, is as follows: GAGVSQSPSNKVTEKGKDVELRCDPISGHTALYWYRQSLGQGLEFLIYFQGNSAPDKSGLPSDRFSAERTGGSVSTLTIQRTQQEDSAVYLCASSLVGSGGLGETQYFGPGTRLLVL.

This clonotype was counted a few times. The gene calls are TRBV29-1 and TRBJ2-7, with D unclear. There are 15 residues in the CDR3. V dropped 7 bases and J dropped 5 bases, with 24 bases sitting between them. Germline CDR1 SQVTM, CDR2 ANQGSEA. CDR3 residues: CSAHRKTPSPHEQYF. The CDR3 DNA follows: TGCAGCGCCCACCGCAAGACCCCCTCCCCACACGAGCAGTACTTC.

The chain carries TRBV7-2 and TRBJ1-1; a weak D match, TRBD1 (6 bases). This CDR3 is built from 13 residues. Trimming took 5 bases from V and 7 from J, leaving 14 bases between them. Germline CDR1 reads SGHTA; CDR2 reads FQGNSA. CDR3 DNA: TGTGCCAGCAGCGTCGGACAGATTGGTGAAGCTTTCTTT. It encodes CASSVGQIGEAFF.

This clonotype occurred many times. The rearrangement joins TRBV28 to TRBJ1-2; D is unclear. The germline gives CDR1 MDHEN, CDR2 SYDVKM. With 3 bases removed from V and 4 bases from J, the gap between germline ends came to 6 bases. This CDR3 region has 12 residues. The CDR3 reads CASSLEAYGYTF. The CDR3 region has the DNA TGTGCCAGCAGTTTGGAGGCCTATGGCTACACCTTC.

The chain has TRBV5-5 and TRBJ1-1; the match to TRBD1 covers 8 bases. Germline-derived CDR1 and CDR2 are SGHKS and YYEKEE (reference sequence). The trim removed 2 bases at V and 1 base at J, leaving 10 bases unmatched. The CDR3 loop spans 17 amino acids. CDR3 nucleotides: TGTGCCAGCAGCTTAGCTCCGACAGGGGCGACGAACACTGAAGCTTTCTTT. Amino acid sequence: CASSLAPTGATNTEAFF.

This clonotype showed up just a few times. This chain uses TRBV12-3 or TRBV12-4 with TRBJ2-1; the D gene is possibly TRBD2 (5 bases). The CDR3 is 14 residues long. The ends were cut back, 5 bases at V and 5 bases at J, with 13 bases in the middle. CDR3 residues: CASSTSTSNNEQFF. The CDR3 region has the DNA TGTGCCAGCAGTACCTCAACTAGTAACAATGAGCAGTTCTTC.

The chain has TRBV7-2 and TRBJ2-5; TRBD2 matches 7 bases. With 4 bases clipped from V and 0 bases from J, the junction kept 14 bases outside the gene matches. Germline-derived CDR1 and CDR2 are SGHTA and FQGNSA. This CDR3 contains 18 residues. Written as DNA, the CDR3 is TGTGCCAGCAGCTCCTCCATTTTTCCAGCGGGGAACCAAGAGACCCAGTACTTC. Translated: CASSSSIFPAGNQETQYF.

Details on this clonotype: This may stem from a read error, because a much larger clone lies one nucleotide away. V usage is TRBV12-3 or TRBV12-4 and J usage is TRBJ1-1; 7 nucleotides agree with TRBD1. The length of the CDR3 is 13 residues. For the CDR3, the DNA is TGTGCCAGCAGTTTCCAGGGGGTAACTGAAGATTTCTTT. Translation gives CASSFQGVTEDFF.

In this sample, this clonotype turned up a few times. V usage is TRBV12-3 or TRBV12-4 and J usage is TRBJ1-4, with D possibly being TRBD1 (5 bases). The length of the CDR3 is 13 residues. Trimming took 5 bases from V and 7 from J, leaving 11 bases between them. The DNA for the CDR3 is TGTGCCAGCAGTCAAAGGGGTACTGAAAAACTGTTTTTT. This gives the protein CASSQRGTEKLFF.

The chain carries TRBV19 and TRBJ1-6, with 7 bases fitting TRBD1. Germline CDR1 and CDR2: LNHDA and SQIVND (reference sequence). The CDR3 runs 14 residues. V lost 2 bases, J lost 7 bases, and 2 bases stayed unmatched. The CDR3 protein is CASSIQGGNSPLHF. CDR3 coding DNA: TGTGCCAGTAGTATACAGGGGGGCAATTCACCCCTCCACTTT.

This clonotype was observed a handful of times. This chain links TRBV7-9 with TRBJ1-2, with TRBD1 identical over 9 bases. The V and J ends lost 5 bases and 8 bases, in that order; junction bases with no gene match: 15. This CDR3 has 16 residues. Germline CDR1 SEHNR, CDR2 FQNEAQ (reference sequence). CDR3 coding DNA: TGTGCCAGCAGCGAGGGACAGGGATCCGCTGCTCGCGGCTACACCTTC. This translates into CASSEGQGSAARGYTF.

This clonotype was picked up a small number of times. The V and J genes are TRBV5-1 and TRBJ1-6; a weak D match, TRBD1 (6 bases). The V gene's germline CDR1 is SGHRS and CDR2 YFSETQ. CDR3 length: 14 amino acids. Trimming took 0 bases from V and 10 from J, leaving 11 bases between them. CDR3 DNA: TGCGCCAGCAGCTTGGATCAGGGGAACTCACCCCTCCACTTT. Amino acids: CASSLDQGNSPLHF.

CDR3 protein: CASSTLTSGSNEQFF. The CDR3 DNA sequence: TGTGCCAGTAGTACCCTCACTAGCGGGAGTAATGAGCAGTTCTTC. The chain links TRBV19 to TRBJ2-1, with TRBD2 identical over 11 bases. The CDR3 has 15 residues. The V gene's germline CDR1 is LNHDA and CDR2 SQIVND (reference sequence). Losses at the gene ends were 4 bases for V and 7 bases for J; bases not matched to a gene: 6.

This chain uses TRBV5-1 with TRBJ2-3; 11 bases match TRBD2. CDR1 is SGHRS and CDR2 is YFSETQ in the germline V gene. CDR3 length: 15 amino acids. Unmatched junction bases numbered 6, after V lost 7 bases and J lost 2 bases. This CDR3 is CASVELAGVTDTQYF. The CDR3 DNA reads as TGCGCCAGCGTCGAACTAGCGGGGGTCACAGATACGCAGTATTTT.